Listed below are T cell receptor beta chains from one sample, sequenced in a study of T-cell reconstitution after alpha-beta-depleted transplantation in children. TCRdb called the PCR reads again in MiXCR, with one record for every CDR3 protein. The sample holds 800,000 to 1,000,000 distinct CDR3 sequences, 25% to 35% seen once. The material sequenced was PBMCs, mostly from graft donor cells, taken 360 days after TCRalphabeta/CD19-depleted stem cell transplant. The receptors come from a boy less than two years old who had a stem cell transplant for SCID, so the T cells may come from the graft donor. Both conserved end residues are part of each CDR3. The order of the fields is D gene, J gene, clone size, V gene, CDR3 protein, CDR3 DNA. A D gene is named only where the DNA matches it firmly. The size entry is marked missing in some rows and otherwise reads once, few, many or a size class.

>TRBD2|TRBJ2-3|few|TRBV3-1
CASSWGTSGGTDTQYF
TGTGCCAGCAGCTGGGGGACTAGCGGGGGCACAGATACGCAGTATTTT
>-|TRBJ2-7|many|TRBV28
CASSSWYEQYF
TGTGCCAGCAGTTCTTGGTACGAGCAGTACTTC
>-|TRBJ1-2|-|TRBV6-1
CASSENWSRFYGYTF
TGTGCCAGCAGTGAAAATTGGAGTCGGTTCTATGGCTACACCTTC
>TRBD1|TRBJ1-4|-|TRBV12-3/TRBV12-4
CASSSGDRTNEKLFF
TGTGCCAGCAGTTCGGGGGACAGAACAAATGAAAAACTGTTTTTT
>TRBD1|TRBJ1-3|many|TRBV10-3
CAIRRQGLFSGNTIYF
TGTGCCATCAGAAGACAGGGATTATTCTCTGGAAACACCATATATTTT
>-|TRBJ2-7|-|TRBV20-1
CSARASRFDEQYF
TGCAGTGCTAGAGCCTCCAGGTTCGACGAGCAGTACTTC
>-|TRBJ2-4|few|TRBV12-3/TRBV12-4
CASSLVGNIQYF
TGTGCCAGCAGTTTAGTTGGAAACATTCAGTACTTC
>-|TRBJ2-3|-|TRBV7-3
CASSAGRRSTDTQYF
TGTGCCAGCAGCGCGGGACGCAGGAGCACAGATACGCAGTATTTT
>-|TRBJ2-3|few|TRBV7-8
CASSSTGVGTDTQYF
TGTGCCAGCAGCTCCACCGGGGTAGGGACAGATACGCAGTATTTT
>TRBD2|TRBJ2-1|few|TRBV12-3/TRBV12-4
CASSFPSGGGDEQFF
TGTGCCAGCAGTTTCCCTAGCGGGGGGGGAGATGAGCAGTTCTTC
>-|TRBJ2-1|-|TRBV18
CASSPLSGGLVNEQFF
TGTGCCAGCTCACCACTTTCTGGGGGGCTGGTCAATGAGCAGTTCTTC